This entry lists 31 T cell receptor beta chains sequenced from one sample in a study of OX40 agonist ivuxolimab in advanced cancers. Repertoires were generated with immunoSEQ multiplex PCR, while TCRdb's copy carries only in-frame clones and drops some. The data show 65,000 to 80,000 clones, approximately 86% seen once. Material: CD4+ or CD8+ T cells sorted from blood, obtained in a trial of the OX40 agonist ivuxolimab. The source of these receptors is an adult with an advanced solid tumor such as melanoma, head and neck, liver or kidney cancer.

The rearrangement links TRBV28 to TRBJ2-7; the match to TRBD2 covers 8 bases. CDR3 length equals 15 residues. The V gene end was trimmed by 6 bases and the J gene end by 0 bases; junction bases not matched to a gene: 7. CDR1 and CDR2 from the germline V gene are MDHEN and SYDVKM. This chain's CDR3 is CASSPGGATSYEQYF. The CDR3, as DNA: TGTGCCAGCAGCCCCGGGGGGGCGACCTCCTACGAGCAGTACTTC.

The V gene is TRBV20-1, the J gene TRBJ2-1; D is uncertain. Deletions cut 0 bases from V and 8 bases from J, with 5 bases between. The CDR3 totals 11 residues. Germline V gene sequence: CDR1 DFQATT, CDR2 SNEGSKA (reference sequence). The CDR3 DNA reads as TGCAGTGCTAGAGATCGCCATGAGCAGTTCTTC. It codes for CSARDRHEQFF.

The CDR3 DNA is TGCAGTAGCCCGGGACAAGAGAACAATGAGCAGTTCTTC. This encodes CSSPGQENNEQFF. V and J are TRBV29-1 and TRBJ2-1; D is perhaps TRBD1 (6 bases). The CDR3 is 13 amino acids. CDR1 and CDR2 from the germline V gene are SQVTM and ANQGSEA.

The CDR3 sequence is CATSNSGGSGTGELFF. Here the CDR3 DNA reads TGTGCCACCTCAAATTCCGGGGGGTCGGGAACCGGGGAGCTGTTTTTT. The chain uses TRBV19 and TRBJ2-2; 7 nucleotides agree with TRBD2. V gave up 10 bases and J gave up 5 bases; unmatched junction bases: 16. The CDR3 length is 16 residues. The germline V gene has CDR1 LNHDA and CDR2 SQIVND (reference sequence).

The V gene is TRBV10-3, the J gene TRBJ2-1; 11 nucleotides agree with TRBD1. Germline lookup yields CDR1 ENHRY and CDR2 SYGVKD. V trimming: 2 bases; J trimming: 3 bases; junction bases outside the gene matches: 6. This CDR3 has 17 amino acids. CDR3 sequence (DNA): TGTGCCATCAGTGAGCCCGCCGGGACAGGGGGCTACAATGAGCAGTTCTTC. Translated: CAISEPAGTGGYNEQFF.

This chain connects TRBV4-3 to TRBJ2-3; D is unresolved. The germline CDR1 and CDR2 sequences are LGHNA and YSLEER. The length of the CDR3 is 13 residues. V was shortened by 2 bases and J by 4 bases, with 7 bases between the two germline ends. The CDR3 bases are TGCGCCAGCAGCCAATCGACGGCAGATACGCAGTATTTT. Translated: CASSQSTADTQYF.

V gene TRBV7-3 combines with J gene TRBJ1-1; weak D call: TRBD1 (6 bases). The CDR3 runs to 13 residues. CDR1 is SGHTA and CDR2 is FQGTGA in the germline V gene. Trimming took 4 bases from V and 5 from J, leaving 11 bases between them. CDR3 in amino acids: CASSSGGQTEAFF. The CDR3 DNA is TGTGCCAGCAGCTCCGGGGGCCAAACTGAAGCTTTCTTT.

This chain uses TRBV6-5 with TRBJ1-4; 8 nucleotides align to TRBD1. The length of the CDR3 is 16 residues. J gave up 7 bases and V 4 bases, and 11 bases lay outside the gene matches. Germline V gives CDR1 MNHEY, CDR2 SVGAGI. The CDR3 is CASSSWGQGASEKLFF. DNA of the CDR3: TGTGCCAGCAGTTCCTGGGGTCAGGGGGCGAGTGAAAAACTGTTTTTT.

This clone was counted a few times. The rearrangement uses TRBV7-2 and TRBJ1-5, with D perhaps matching TRBD1 (6 bases). Germline V CDR1 and CDR2: SGHTA, FQGNSA. The length of the CDR3 is 12 residues. Trimming took 5 bases from V and 6 from J, leaving 8 bases between them. The CDR3 loop is CASSLQGQPQHF. CDR3 DNA sequence: TGTGCCAGCAGCCTACAGGGTCAGCCCCAGCATTTT.

The chain joins TRBV30 to TRBJ2-1, with TRBD1 matching 10 bases. The CDR3 sequence is 14 residues long. The germline CDR1 and CDR2 sequences are GTSNPN and SVGIG (reference sequence). The J segment lost 7 bases and the V segment lost 1 base, leaving 4 bases of the junction unmatched. CDR3 sequence reads: CAWSGQGARNEQFF. In DNA form, the CDR3 reads TGTGCCTGGAGTGGACAGGGGGCGAGGAATGAGCAGTTCTTC. The full variable domain, completed using reference TRBV30 and TRBJ2-1, is SQTIHQWPATLVQPVGSPLSLECTVEGTSNPNLYWYRQAAGRGLQLLFYSVGIGQISSEVPQNLSASRPQDRQFILSSKKLLLSDSGFYLCAWSGQGARNEQFFGPGTRLTVL.

This chain joins TRBV4-1 and TRBJ1-3; possible D gene TRBD1, 5 bases. The CDR3 contains 16 residues. The V end was cut by 1 base, the J end by 1 base, with 11 bases between. CDR1 is MGHRA, CDR2 YSYEKL, per germline. The CDR3 DNA sequence: TGCGCCAGCAGCCAAGGGGTTTCAGGGTCTGGAAACACCATATATTTT. Amino acid sequence: CASSQGVSGSGNTIYF.

This clone appeared once. Here the CDR3 DNA reads TGCGCCAGCACCCCGCGAGCGCAGGACCAGAACACTGAAGCTTTCTTT. Its protein is CASTPRAQDQNTEAFF. This chain connects TRBV5-1 to TRBJ1-1; unclear D gene. V lost 6 bases and J 1 base, leaving 19 bases between the germline ends. CDR1 and CDR2 (germline): SGHRS, YFSETQ. The CDR3 is made up of 16 amino acids.

This rearrangement joins TRBV27 to TRBJ1-2, with 10 nucleotides matching TRBD1. There are 16 residues in the CDR3. The ends lost 2 bases at V and 1 base at J; junction bases unmatched: 4. Germline V CDR1 and CDR2: MNHEY, SMNVEV (reference sequence). The CDR3 sequence: CASSLRGDRGNYGYTF. The CDR3, as DNA: TGTGCCAGCAGTTTACGAGGGGACAGGGGTAACTATGGCTACACCTTC.

V usage is TRBV9 and J usage is TRBJ2-2; 7 positions match TRBD1. The CDR3 covers 16 residues. The ends lost 0 bases at V and 5 bases at J; junction bases unmatched: 7. The germline CDR1 and CDR2 sequences are SGDLS and YYNGEE. CDR3 in amino acids: CASSVGTGSSTGELFF. CDR3 sequence (DNA): TGTGCCAGCAGCGTAGGGACAGGTAGTTCGACCGGGGAGCTGTTTTTT.

The chain uses TRBV30 and TRBJ1-5, with D possibly being TRBD1 (5 bases). This CDR3 has 14 residues. Trimming removed 4 bases from V and 6 bases from J, with 16 bases in between. Germline V CDR1 and CDR2: GTSNPN, SVGIG (reference sequence). CDR3 sequence reads: CAWTPGRGGQPQHF. The DNA of the CDR3 is TGTGCCTGGACCCCGGGCCGTGGGGGTCAGCCCCAGCATTTT.

V usage is TRBV18 and J usage is TRBJ2-1; D is undetermined. The CDR3 has 15 residues. The germline V gene encodes CDR1 KGHSH and CDR2 LQKENI. Trimming pared 5 bases from V and 0 bases from J, leaving 11 bases between. Here the CDR3 reads CASSFTEISYNEQFF. The CDR3 nucleotides are TGTGCCAGCTCATTTACAGAAATCTCCTACAATGAGCAGTTCTTC.

The chain recombines TRBV19 with TRBJ2-1, with 12 bases that match TRBD2. The germline CDR1 and CDR2 sequences are LNHDA and SQIVND (reference sequence). This CDR3 spans 16 amino acids. After removal of 5 bases from V and 2 bases from J, the junction contained 4 bases not matched to a gene. Here the CDR3 DNA reads TGTGCCAGTAGTTCCCGGACTAGCGGGGCCTACAATGAGCAGTTCTTC. Protein sequence: CASSSRTSGAYNEQFF.

The chain joins TRBV18 to TRBJ2-5; D unresolved. Germline loops: CDR1 KGHSH, CDR2 LQKENI. With 2 bases removed from V and 5 bases from J, the gap between germline ends came to 3 bases. CDR3 length equals 11 residues. The CDR3 is CASSPWETQYF. In nucleotides, the CDR3 is TGTGCCAGCTCACCATGGGAGACCCAGTACTTC.

This chain uses TRBV27 with TRBJ2-7; 8 nucleotides agree with TRBD1. Losses at the gene ends were 6 bases for V and 1 base for J; bases not matched to a gene: 17. Germline V gene lookup returns CDR1 MNHEY and CDR2 SMNVEV (reference sequence). The CDR3 extends over 18 amino acids. The CDR3, as DNA: TGTGCCAGCAGAGGACAGGGAGGAGGAGGCGGAGGGTCCTACGAGCAGTACTTC. It specifies CASRGQGGGGGGSYEQYF.

This chain's CDR3 is CASSPPGGDEQFF. In DNA form, the CDR3 reads TGTGCCAGCTCACCACCGGGTGGCGATGAGCAGTTCTTC. This chain joins TRBV18 and TRBJ2-1; unclear D gene. CDR1 and CDR2 (germline): KGHSH, LQKENI. This CDR3 is built from 13 residues. V was shortened by 0 bases and J by 8 bases, with 8 bases between the two germline ends.

A remark on this clone: Other DNA sequences in this specimen translate into the identical CDR3. The chain recombines TRBV5-4 with TRBJ1-1; possible D gene TRBD1, 5 bases. Trimming took 0 bases from V and 4 from J, leaving 13 bases between them. Germline V gene data show CDR1 as SGHNT and CDR2 as YYREEE (reference sequence). The CDR3 loop spans 15 amino acids. The chain's CDR3 is CASSLAGAGGTEAFF. In DNA, the CDR3 is TGTGCCAGCAGCTTGGCCGGGGCAGGCGGCACTGAAGCTTTCTTT.

CDR3: CASSFQQRSGNTIYF. As DNA, the CDR3 is TGTGCCAGCAGCTTCCAACAGCGCTCTGGAAACACCATATATTTT. The chain joins TRBV7-9 to TRBJ1-3, with D unclear. CDR3 length: 15 amino acids. Trimming removed 3 bases from V and 0 bases from J, with 9 bases in between. Germline-derived CDR1 and CDR2 are SEHNR and FQNEAQ (reference sequence).

CDR3 DNA sequence: TGTGCCAGCAGGGCTAGCGGGGGGGCGTTAGAGACCCAGTACTTC. It specifies CASRASGGALETQYF. This chain joins TRBV6-5 and TRBJ2-5; 12 nucleotides match TRBD2. The V gene's germline CDR1 is MNHEY and CDR2 SVGAGI. This CDR3 contains 15 residues. The V gene end was trimmed by 6 bases and the J gene end by 4 bases; junction bases not matched to a gene: 6.

The chain carries TRBV18 and TRBJ1-2; the D is unclear. Germline CDR1 KGHSH, CDR2 LQKENI. The CDR3 covers 14 residues. V was shortened by 2 bases and J by 4 bases, with 11 bases between the two germline ends. The CDR3 bases are TGTGCCAGCTCACCAAAAGAGAGCCTCTATGGCTACACCTTC. Protein sequence: CASSPKESLYGYTF.

This clone was observed a single time. The rearrangement joins TRBV5-5 to TRBJ1-2; 10 nucleotides agree with TRBD1. V lost 0 bases and J lost 8; bases outside the gene matches: 7. Germline V CDR1 and CDR2: SGHKS, YYEKEE (reference sequence). The CDR3 loop spans 15 amino acids. CDR3 loop: CASSLGSGTGDGYTF. In DNA, the CDR3 is TGTGCCAGCAGCTTGGGATCCGGGACAGGGGACGGCTACACCTTC.

This clone has just a few counts. The V gene is TRBV7-2, the J gene TRBJ1-3, with D unclear. Germline lookup yields CDR1 SGHTA and CDR2 FQGNSA. This CDR3 region has 14 residues. V was shortened by 2 bases and J by 2 bases, with 7 bases between the two germline ends. DNA of the CDR3: TGTGCCAGCAGCTTAAGTGCTGCTGGAAACACCATATATTTT. The encoded protein is CASSLSAAGNTIYF.

This clone was detected a few times. The J gene is TRBJ2-4, the V gene TRBV4-1; D is perhaps TRBD2 (6 bases). From germline, CDR1 is MGHRA and CDR2 YSYEKL. V was cut by 1 base and J by 1 base, with 14 bases left in between. This CDR3 comprises 17 residues. This CDR3 reads CASSQVAVSGAKNIQYF. CDR3 DNA sequence: TGCGCCAGCAGCCAAGTGGCGGTGAGCGGGGCCAAAAACATTCAGTACTTC.

V and J are TRBV11-2 and TRBJ2-1, with 7 nucleotides matching TRBD2. J lost 0 bases, V lost 5 bases, and 4 bases had no gene match. The germline V gene has CDR1 SGHAT and CDR2 FQNNGV. The CDR3 runs 15 residues. Written as DNA, the CDR3 is TGTGCCAGCAGCCGACTAGCAGGCTCCTACAATGAGCAGTTCTTC. Protein product: CASSRLAGSYNEQFF.

CDR3 in DNA: TGTGCCAGCAGAGACGACAGACTGAACACTGAAGCTTTCTTT. Translating it yields CASRDDRLNTEAFF. The genes are TRBV2 and TRBJ1-1; D is perhaps TRBD1 (5 bases). CDR3 length: 14 residues. The germline V gene has CDR1 SNHLY and CDR2 FYNNEI. Trimming took off 6 bases at V and 0 bases at J, with 11 bases between the two ends.

About this clone: Its ends do not fully match the called genes, so a read error is possible. The chain links TRBV30 to TRBJ1-2, with TRBD1 matching 7 bases. The CDR3 is made up of 12 amino acids. The germline V gene has CDR1 GTSNPN and CDR2 SVGIG (reference sequence). The CDR3 bases are TGCACCTGGGCAGCAGGGGGGTTTGGCTACACCTTC. Translated, it gives CTWAAGGFGYTF.

This chain uses TRBV5-1 with TRBJ2-7; D uncertain. CDR3 length equals 13 residues. V was trimmed by 5 bases and J by 0 bases, leaving 9 bases between them. CDR1 and CDR2 (germline): SGHRS, YFSETQ. The CDR3 sequence: CASSPPSSYEQYF. CDR3 DNA sequence: TGCGCCAGCAGTCCGCCTAGCTCCTACGAGCAGTACTTC.